This T cell receptor (beta chain) was sequenced for a study of blood T cell repertoires in COVID-19. Turning to the study itself: Sample material is recorded as cDNA or gDNA derived from T cells, B-cell-depleted T cells, or PBMCs.

Authors' data handling: It was from reference gene primer amplification that nucleated cell counts were estimated. Using immunoSEQ multiplex PCR, the repertoire was profiled, and TCRdb retains in-frame clones only, with some absent. V, J and clone size are taken as reported in that table, and D and trimming were inferred from the DNA itself. The sample has around 330,000 clones; roughly 85% are singletons. This CDR3 comprises 15 residues. Germline V gives CDR1 MNHEY, CDR2 SMNVEV (reference sequence). With 2 bases clipped from V and 4 bases from J, the junction kept 5 bases outside the gene matches. Participants reported their clinical history, and cohort assignment relied on those reports. Shortly before study entry, within 2 weeks, exposed participants had met a COVID-19 case.

The material sequenced was PBMCs or T cells enriched from blood (not recorded which). The V and J genes are TRBV27 and TRBJ2-7; TRBD2 aligns across 10 bases. The origin of this receptor is a woman between 25 and 40 years old who had been exposed to COVID-19. CDR3 amino acids: CASSLSLAGEYEQYF. For the CDR3, the DNA is TGTGCCAGCAGTTTAAGTCTAGCGGGAGAATACGAGCAGTACTTC.